This TCR beta chain came from a study of T-cell reconstitution after alpha-beta-depleted transplantation in children listed by TCRdb under 2016. Regarding the research as a whole: T-cell immune reconstitution after TCRalphabeta/CD19-depleted allogeneic hematopoietic cell transplantation in children was quantitatively tracked in the study by means of TCR repertoire profiling.

The method behind the library was PCR. Sequencing was carried out with an Illumina HiSeq 2500. Molecular barcoding was employed in the preparation of TCR libraries, with unique molecular identifiers being used to normalize TCRbeta repertoire quantification. The public reads were quality trimmed at Q25 with fastp and then assembled into clones with MiXCR by TCRdb, keeping productive beta chains. When rows share a CDR3 protein, they turn into one entry using the most common DNA and genes. Counted in this sample were about 830,000 distinct CDR3 sequences; roughly 15% of them appeared once. Together, the top ten hold approximately 4.5% of the sample. According to the study, the label for this sample's treatment or condition signals: allogeneic hematopoietic cell transplantation with graft depleted of TCRalphabeta T cells and CD19 B cells. Transplant recipients were children who received TCRalphabeta/CD19-depleted allogeneic hematopoietic cell grafts.

On the study overall, not on this receptor specifically: Over the following months the frequencies of hyperexpanded clones went down, and after one year T-cell counts and TCRbeta diversity were mostly credited to newly produced T cells. The high TCRbeta diversity at day 60 in some patients was ascribed to recipient T cells and intrathymic progenitors that had survived conditioning. About two months after transplant, the apparently early recovery of alphabetaT-cell counts reportedly depended on just several hundred clones that had expanded rapidly and came from non-depleted graft cells.

There are a few counts of this clonotype. This receptor's antigen is unknown. Qualities for individual bases were not recorded, and no much larger clone is one base off. Counted from cysteine to phenylalanine, this CDR3 has 17 amino acids. The retained sequence is limited to the CDR3, 51 bases, with the frame set at the first base. CDR1 and CDR2 are read off the germline V gene as SGHTA and FQGTGA. V trim: 2 bases; J trim: 9 bases; unmatched bases: 9. Material: PBMCs, mostly from graft donor cells, obtained 360 days after TCRalphabeta/CD19-depleted stem cell transplant. This sequence originates from a male patient between 5 and 17 years old who had a stem cell transplant for acute lymphoblastic leukemia, so the T cells may come from the graft donor. This sequence uses TRBV7-3 and TRBJ2-1, with 14 central nucleotides matching TRBD2. The nucleotide sequence is TGTGCCAGCAGCTTAGGACTAGCGGGAGGCCTCCCAGTTGAGCAGTTCTTC. It encodes CASSLGLAGGLPVEQFF. Joined to the reference TRBV7-3 and TRBJ2-1 proteins, this CDR3 gives the full variable domain: GAGVSQTPSNKVTEKGKYVELRCDPISGHTALYWYRQSLGQGPEFLIYFQGTGAADDSGLPNDRFFAVRPEGSVSTLKIQRTERGDSAVYLCASSLGLAGGLPVEQFFGPGTRLTVL.